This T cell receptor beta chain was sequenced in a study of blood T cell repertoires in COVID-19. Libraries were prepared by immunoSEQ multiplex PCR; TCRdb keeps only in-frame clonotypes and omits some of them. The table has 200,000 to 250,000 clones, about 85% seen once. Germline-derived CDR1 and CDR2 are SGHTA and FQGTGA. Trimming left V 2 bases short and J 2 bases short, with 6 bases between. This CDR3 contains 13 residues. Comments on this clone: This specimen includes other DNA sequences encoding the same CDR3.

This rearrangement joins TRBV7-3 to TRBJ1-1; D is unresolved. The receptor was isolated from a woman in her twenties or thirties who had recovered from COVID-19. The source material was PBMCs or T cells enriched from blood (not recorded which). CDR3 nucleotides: TGTGCCAGCAGCTTAGGGAGTAACACTGAAGCTTTCTTT. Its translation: CASSLGSNTEAFF.